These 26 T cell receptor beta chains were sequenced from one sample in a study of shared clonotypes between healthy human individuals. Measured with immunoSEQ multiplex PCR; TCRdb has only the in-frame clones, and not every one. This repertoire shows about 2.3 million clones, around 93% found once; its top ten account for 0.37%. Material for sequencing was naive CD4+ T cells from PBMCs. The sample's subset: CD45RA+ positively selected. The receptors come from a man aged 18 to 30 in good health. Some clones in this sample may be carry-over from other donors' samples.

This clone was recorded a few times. The CDR3 protein is CASKERNTEAFF. The CDR3 DNA sequence: TGTGCCAGCAAGGAGAGGAACACTGAAGCTTTCTTT. The gene calls are TRBV28 and TRBJ1-1; no clear D. The CDR3 extends over 12 amino acids. V was cut by 7 bases and J by 1 base, with 7 bases left in between. The germline V gene has CDR1 MDHEN and CDR2 SYDVKM.

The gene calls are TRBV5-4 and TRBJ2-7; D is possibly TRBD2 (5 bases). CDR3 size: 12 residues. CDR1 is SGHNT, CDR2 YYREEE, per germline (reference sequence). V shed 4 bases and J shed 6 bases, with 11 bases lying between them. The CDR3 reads CASSPPGIEQYF. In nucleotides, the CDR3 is TGTGCCAGCAGCCCCCCCGGGATCGAGCAGTACTTC.

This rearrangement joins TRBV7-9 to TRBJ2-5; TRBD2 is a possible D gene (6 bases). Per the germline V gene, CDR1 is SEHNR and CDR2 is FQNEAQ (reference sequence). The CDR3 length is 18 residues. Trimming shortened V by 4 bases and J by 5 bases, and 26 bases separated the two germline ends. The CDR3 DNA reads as TGTGCCAGCAGCTCTCCACCCCTGGCTAGCGCACCACAGGAGACCCAGTACTTC. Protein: CASSSPPLASAPQETQYF.

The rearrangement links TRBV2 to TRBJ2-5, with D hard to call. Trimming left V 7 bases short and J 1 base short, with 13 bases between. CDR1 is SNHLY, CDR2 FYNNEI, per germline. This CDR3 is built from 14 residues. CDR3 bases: TGTGCCAGCACCCCACCGGGCGGCCAAGAGACCCAGTACTTC. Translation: CASTPPGGQETQYF.

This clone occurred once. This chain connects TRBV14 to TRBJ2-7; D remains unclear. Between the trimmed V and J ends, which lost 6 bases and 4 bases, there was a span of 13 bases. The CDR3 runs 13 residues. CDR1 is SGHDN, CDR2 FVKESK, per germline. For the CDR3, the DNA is TGTGCCAGCAGTTGGGGTCTACAGTACGAGCAGTACTTC. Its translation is CASSWGLQYEQYF.

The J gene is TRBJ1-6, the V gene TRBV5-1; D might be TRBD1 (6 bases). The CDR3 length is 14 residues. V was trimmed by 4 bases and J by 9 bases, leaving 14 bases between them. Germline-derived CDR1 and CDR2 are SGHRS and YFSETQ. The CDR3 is CASSQGTQGSPLHF. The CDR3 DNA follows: TGCGCCAGCAGCCAGGGGACTCAAGGTTCACCCCTCCACTTT.

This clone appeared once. CDR3 in amino acids: CASSLAGTVDGYTF. As DNA, the CDR3 is TGTGCCAGCAGCTTGGCCGGGACAGTAGATGGCTACACCTTC. The chain combines TRBV5-4 with TRBJ1-2; 7 nucleotides match TRBD1. Germline values: CDR1 SGHNT, CDR2 YYREEE (reference sequence). V gave up 0 bases and J gave up 6 bases; unmatched junction bases: 5. The CDR3 runs 14 residues.

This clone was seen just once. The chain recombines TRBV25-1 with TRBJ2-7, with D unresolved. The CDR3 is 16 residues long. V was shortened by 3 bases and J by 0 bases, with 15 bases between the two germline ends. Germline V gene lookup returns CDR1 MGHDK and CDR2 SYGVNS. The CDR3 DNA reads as TGTGCCAGCAGTGACCCCCGGCCCCCGAGCTCCTACGAGCAGTACTTC. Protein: CASSDPRPPSSYEQYF.

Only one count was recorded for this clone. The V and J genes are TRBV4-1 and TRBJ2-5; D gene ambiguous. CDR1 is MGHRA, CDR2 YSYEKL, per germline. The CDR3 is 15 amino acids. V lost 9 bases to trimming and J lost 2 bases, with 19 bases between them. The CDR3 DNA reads TGCGCCAGTGCCATGGTACGGGCAAGTCAAGAGACCCAGTACTTC. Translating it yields CASAMVRASQETQYF.

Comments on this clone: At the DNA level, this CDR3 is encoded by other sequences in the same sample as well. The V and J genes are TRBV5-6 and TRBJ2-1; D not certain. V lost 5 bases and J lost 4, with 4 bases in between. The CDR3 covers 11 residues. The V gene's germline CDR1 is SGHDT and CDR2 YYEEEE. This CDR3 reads CASSLYNEQFF. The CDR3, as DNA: TGTGCCAGCAGTTTGTACAATGAGCAGTTCTTC.

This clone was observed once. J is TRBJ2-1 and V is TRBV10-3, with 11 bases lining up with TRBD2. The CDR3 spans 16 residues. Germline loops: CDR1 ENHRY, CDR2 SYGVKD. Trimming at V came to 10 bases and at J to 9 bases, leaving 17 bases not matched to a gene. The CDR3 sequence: CATRDRLAGGTGEQFF. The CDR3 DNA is TGTGCCACCCGAGACCGGCTAGCGGGAGGAACGGGTGAGCAGTTCTTC.

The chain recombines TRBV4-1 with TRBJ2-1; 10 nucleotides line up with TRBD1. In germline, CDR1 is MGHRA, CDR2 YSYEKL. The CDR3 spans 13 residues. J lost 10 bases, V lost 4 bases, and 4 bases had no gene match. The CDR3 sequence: CASSRQGAREQFF. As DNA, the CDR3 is TGCGCCAGCAGCCGACAGGGGGCGAGGGAGCAGTTCTTC.

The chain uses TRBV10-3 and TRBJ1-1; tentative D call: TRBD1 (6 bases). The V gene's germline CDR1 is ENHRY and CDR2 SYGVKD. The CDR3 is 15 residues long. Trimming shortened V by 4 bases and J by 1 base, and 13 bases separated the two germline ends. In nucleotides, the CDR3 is TGTGCCATCAGTGGGCTACAGGGAGAGAACACTGAAGCTTTCTTT. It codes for CAISGLQGENTEAFF.

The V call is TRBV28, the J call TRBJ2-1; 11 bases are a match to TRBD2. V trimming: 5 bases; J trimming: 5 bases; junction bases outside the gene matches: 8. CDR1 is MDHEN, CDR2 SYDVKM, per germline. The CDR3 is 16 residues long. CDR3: CASSRKGTSGHNEQFF. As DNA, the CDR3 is TGTGCCAGCAGTCGTAAGGGGACTAGCGGCCACAATGAGCAGTTCTTC.

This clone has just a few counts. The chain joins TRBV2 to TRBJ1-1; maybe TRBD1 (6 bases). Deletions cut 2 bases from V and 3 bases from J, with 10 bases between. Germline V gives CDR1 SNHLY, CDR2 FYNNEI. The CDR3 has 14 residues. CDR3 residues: CASSELAGDTEAFF. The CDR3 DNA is TGTGCCAGCAGTGAATTGGCAGGGGACACTGAAGCTTTCTTT.

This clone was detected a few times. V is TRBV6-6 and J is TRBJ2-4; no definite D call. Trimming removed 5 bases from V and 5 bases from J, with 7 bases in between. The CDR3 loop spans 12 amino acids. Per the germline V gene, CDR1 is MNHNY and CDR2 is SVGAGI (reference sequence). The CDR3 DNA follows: TGTGCCAGCAGTCGGAAACAAAACATTCAGTACTTC. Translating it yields CASSRKQNIQYF.

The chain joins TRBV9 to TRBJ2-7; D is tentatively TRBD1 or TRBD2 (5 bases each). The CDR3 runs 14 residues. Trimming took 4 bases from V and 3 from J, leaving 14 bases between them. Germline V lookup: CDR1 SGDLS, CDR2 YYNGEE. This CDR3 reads CASSRRDRDYEQYF. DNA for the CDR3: TGTGCCAGCAGCCGCCGGGACCGAGACTACGAGCAGTACTTC.

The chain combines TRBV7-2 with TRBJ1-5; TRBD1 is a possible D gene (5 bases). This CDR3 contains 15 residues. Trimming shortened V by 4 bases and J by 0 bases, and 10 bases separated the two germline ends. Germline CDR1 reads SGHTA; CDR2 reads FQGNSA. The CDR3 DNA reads TGTGCCAGCAGCTCGGCAGGGTTTAGCAATCAGCCCCAGCATTTT. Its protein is CASSSAGFSNQPQHF.

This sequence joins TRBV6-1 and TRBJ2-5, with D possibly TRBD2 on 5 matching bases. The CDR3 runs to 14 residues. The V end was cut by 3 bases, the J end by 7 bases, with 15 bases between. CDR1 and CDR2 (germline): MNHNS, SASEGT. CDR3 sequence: CASSDMGFSGTQYF. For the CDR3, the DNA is TGTGCCAGCAGTGATATGGGGTTCAGCGGGACCCAGTACTTC.

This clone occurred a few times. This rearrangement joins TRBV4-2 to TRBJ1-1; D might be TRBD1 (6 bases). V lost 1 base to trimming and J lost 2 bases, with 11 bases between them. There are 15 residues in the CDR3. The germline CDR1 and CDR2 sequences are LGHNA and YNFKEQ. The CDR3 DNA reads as TGTGCCAGCAGCCAAGGGGGGGCCATAAACACTGAAGCTTTCTTT. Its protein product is CASSQGGAINTEAFF.

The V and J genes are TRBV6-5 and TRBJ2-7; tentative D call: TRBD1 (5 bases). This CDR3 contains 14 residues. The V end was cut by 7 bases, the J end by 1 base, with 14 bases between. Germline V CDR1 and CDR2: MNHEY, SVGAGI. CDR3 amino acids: CASTLGLGSYEQYF. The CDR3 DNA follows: TGTGCCAGCACCCTGGGGCTAGGTTCCTACGAGCAGTACTTC.

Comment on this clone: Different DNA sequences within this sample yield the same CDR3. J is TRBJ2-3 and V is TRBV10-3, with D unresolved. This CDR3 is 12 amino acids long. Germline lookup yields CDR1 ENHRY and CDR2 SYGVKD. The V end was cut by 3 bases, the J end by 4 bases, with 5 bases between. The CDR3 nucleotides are TGTGCCATCAGTGAAAGCGCAGATACGCAGTATTTT. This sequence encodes CAISESADTQYF.

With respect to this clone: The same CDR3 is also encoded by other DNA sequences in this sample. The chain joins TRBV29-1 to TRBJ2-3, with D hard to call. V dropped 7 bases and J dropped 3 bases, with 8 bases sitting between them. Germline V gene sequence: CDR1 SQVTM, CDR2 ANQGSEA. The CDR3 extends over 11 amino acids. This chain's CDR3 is CSAGSTDTQYF. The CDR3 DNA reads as TGCAGCGCTGGTTCGACAGATACGCAGTATTTT.

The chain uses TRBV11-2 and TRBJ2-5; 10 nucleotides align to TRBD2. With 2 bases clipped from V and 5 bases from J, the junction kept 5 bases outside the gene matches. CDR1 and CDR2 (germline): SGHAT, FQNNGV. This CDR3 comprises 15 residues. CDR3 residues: CASSLSGRAGETQYF. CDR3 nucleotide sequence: TGTGCCAGCAGCTTAAGCGGGAGGGCCGGGGAGACCCAGTACTTC.

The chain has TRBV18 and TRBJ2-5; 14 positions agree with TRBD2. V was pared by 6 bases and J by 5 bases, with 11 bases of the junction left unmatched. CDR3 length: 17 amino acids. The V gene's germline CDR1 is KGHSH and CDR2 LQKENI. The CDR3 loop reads CASSTRTSGRMWETQYF. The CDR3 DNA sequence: TGTGCCAGCTCCACCAGGACTAGCGGGAGGATGTGGGAGACCCAGTACTTC.

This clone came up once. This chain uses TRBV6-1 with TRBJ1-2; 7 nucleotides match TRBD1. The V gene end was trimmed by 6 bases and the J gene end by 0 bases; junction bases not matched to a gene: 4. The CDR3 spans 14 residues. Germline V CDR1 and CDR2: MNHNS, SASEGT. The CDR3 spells CASRGGQTNYGYTF. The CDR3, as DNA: TGTGCCAGCAGGGGGGGACAGACTAACTATGGCTACACCTTC.